The present entry profiles one T cell receptor (beta chain) with its context. This sample is part of a study of blood T cell repertoires in COVID-19. Original processing notes: Counts of nucleated cells, estimated from reference gene primer amplification, were obtained. The protocol was immunoSEQ multiplex PCR, while the TCRdb copy is restricted to in-frame clones and leaves out a portion. The V and J calls and the clone size are those of that table, but D and trimming were determined from the DNA. Among around 280,000 clones, approximately 83% were seen once, and the ten largest hold approximately 2%. The CDR3 contains 15 residues. Germline values: CDR1 LNHDA, CDR2 SQIVND (reference sequence). V was clipped by 3 bases and J by 2 bases; unmatched bases: 2.

Sequencing was carried out using peripheral blood. The chain has TRBV19 and TRBJ2-1; 9 nucleotides agree with TRBD1. This sequence originates from a woman aged 25 to 39 who had recovered from COVID-19. CDR3 sequence (DNA): TGTGCCAGTAGTATCGGGACAGGGACCTACAATGAGCAGTTCTTC. This codes for CASSIGTGTYNEQFF. Looking up the rest from reference TRBV19 and TRBJ2-1 gives the full variable domain: DGGITQSPKYLFRKEGQNVTLSCEQNLNHDAMYWYRQDPGQGLRLIYYSQIVNDFQKGDIAEGYSVSREKKESFPLTVTSAQKNPTAFYLCASSIGTGTYNEQFFGPGTRLTVL.